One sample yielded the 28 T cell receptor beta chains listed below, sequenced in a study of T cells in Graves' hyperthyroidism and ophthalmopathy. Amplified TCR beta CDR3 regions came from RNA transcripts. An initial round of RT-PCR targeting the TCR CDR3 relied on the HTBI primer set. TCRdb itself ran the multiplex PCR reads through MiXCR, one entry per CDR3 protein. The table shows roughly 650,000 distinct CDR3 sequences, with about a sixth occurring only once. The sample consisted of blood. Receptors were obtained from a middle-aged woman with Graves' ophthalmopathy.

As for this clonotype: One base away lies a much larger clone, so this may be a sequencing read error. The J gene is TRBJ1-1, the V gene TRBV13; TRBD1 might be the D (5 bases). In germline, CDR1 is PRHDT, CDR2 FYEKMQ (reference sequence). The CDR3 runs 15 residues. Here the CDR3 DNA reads TGTACCAGCAGTTTCAGGGTCAATAAGAACACTGAAGCTTTCTTT. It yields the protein CTSSFRVNKNTEAFF.

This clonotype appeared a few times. CDR3 DNA: TGTGCCAGCAACGGACAGACGGGAACTAATGAAAAACTGTTTTTT. Amino acids: CASNGQTGTNEKLFF. The rearrangement links TRBV6-1 to TRBJ1-4; D perhaps matches TRBD1 (6 bases). CDR1 is MNHNS and CDR2 is SASEGT in the germline V gene. CDR3 length: 15 residues. Trimming took 7 bases from V and 1 from J, leaving 13 bases between them.

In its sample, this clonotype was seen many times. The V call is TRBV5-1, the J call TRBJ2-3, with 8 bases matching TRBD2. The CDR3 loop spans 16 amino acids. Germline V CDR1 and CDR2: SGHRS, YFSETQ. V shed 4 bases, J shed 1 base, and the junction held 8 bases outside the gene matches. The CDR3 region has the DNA TGCGCCAGCAGCCCTGCAGCGGGAGCTGGCACAGATACGCAGTATTTT. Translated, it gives CASSPAAGAGTDTQYF.

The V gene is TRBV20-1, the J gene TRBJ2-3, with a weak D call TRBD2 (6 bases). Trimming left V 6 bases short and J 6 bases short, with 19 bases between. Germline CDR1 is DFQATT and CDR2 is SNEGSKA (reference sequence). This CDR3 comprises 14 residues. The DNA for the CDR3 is TGCAGTGCCCACCGGGCATTGGGAGGCGATACGCAGTATTTT. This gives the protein CSAHRALGGDTQYF.

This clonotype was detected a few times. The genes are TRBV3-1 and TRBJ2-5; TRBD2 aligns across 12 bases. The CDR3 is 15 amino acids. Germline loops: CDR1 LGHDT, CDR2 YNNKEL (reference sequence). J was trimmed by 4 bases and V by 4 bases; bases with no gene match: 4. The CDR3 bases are TGTGCCAGCAGCCTCGGACTAGCGGGGACAGAGACCCAGTACTTC. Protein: CASSLGLAGTETQYF.

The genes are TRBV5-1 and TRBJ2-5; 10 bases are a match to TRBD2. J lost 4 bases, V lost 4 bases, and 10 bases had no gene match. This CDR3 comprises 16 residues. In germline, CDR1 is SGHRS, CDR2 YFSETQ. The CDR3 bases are TGCGCCAGCAGCCGGGATAGCGGGAGGTTTTCAGAGACCCAGTACTTC. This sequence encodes CASSRDSGRFSETQYF.

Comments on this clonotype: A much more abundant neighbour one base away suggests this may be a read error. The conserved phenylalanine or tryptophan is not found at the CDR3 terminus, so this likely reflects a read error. The CDR3 protein is CAWKGLTYNEQFS. For the CDR3, the DNA is TGTGCCTGGAAAGGGTTAACCTACAATGAGCAGTTCTCC. The chain uses TRBV30 and TRBJ2-1; D remains unclear. V lost 4 bases and J 2 bases, leaving 9 bases between the germline ends. Germline values: CDR1 GTSNPN, CDR2 SVGIG (reference sequence). This CDR3 region has 13 residues.

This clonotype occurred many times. As DNA, the CDR3 is TGTGCCAGCAGCTTAGGGGCAACCACCCAGTACTTC. This translates into CASSLGATTQYF. The rearrangement joins TRBV11-2 to TRBJ2-5; D call uncertain. Germline CDR1 and CDR2: SGHAT and FQNNGV. Trimming shortened V by 1 base and J by 8 bases, and 8 bases separated the two germline ends. This CDR3 contains 12 residues.

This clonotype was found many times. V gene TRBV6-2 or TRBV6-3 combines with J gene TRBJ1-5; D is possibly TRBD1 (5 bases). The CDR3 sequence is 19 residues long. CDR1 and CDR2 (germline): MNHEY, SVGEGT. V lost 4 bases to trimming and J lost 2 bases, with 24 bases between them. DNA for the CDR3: TGTGCCAGCAGTTCTAATGTCGGGGCAGGGAAGTGGGGCAATCAGCCCCAGCATTTT. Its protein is CASSSNVGAGKWGNQPQHF.

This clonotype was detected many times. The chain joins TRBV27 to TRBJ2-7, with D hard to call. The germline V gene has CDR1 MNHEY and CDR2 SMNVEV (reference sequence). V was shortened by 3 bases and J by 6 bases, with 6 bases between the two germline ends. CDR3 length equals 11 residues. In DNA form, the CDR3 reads TGTGCCAGCAGTTTTGGTCGCGAGCAGTACTTC. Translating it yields CASSFGREQYF.

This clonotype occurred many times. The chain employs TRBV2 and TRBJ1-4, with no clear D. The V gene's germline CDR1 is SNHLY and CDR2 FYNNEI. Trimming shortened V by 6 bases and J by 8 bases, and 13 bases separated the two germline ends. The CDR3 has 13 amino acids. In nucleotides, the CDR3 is TGTGCCAGCAGGGGCGGAATGGGGGAAAAACTGTTTTTT. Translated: CASRGGMGEKLFF.

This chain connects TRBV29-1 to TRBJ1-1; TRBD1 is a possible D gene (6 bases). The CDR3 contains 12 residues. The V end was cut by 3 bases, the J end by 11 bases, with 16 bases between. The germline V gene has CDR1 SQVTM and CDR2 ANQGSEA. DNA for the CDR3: TGCAGCGTTGACCCAGGGGAGGGCGGGGCTTTCTTT. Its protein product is CSVDPGEGGAFF.

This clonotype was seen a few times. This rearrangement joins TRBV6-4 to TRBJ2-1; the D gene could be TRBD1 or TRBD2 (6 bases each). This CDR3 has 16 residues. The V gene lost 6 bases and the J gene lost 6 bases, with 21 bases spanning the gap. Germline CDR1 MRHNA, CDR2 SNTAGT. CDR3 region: CASSRGLEGPVNEQFF. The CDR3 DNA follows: TGTGCCAGCAGCAGGGGCCTGGAGGGCCCGGTCAATGAGCAGTTCTTC.

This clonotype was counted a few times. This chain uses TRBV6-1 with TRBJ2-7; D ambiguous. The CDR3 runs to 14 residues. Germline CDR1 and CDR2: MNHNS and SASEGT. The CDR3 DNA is TGTGCGACCCAGAGAGGATGGGTTACCTACGAGCAGTACTTC. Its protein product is CATQRGWVTYEQYF.

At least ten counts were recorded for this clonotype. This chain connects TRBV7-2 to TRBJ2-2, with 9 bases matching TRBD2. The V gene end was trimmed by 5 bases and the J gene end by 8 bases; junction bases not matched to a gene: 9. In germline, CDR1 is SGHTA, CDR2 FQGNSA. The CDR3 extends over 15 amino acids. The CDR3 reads CASSQGLAITGELFF. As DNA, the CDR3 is TGTGCCAGCAGCCAGGGACTAGCTATTACAGGGGAGCTGTTTTTT.

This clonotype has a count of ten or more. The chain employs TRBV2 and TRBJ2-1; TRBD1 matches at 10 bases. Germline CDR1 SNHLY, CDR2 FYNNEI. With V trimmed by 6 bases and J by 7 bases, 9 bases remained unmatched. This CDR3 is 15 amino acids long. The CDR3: CASRPTGGAGNEQFF. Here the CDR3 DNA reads TGTGCCAGCAGACCGACAGGGGGCGCCGGGAATGAGCAGTTCTTC.

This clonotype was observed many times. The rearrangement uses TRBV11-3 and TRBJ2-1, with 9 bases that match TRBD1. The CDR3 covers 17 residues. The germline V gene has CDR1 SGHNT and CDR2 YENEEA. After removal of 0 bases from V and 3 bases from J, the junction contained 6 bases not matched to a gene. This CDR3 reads CASSLESGTGLYNEQFF. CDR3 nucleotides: TGTGCCAGCAGCTTAGAATCCGGGACAGGGCTCTACAATGAGCAGTTCTTC.

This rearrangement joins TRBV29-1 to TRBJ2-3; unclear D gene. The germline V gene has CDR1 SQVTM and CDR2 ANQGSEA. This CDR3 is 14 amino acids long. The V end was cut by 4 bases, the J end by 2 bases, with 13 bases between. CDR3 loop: CSVGEQTNTDTQYF. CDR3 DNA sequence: TGCAGCGTTGGAGAACAGACAAACACAGATACGCAGTATTTT.

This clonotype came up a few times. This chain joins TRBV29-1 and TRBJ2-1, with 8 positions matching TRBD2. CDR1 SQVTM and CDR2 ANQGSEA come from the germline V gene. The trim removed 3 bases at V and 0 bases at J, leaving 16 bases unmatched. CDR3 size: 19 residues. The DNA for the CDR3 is TGCAGCGTTGATTCTCTGGGACTAGTCTCAAAGAGCTCCTACAATGAGCAGTTCTTC. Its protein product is CSVDSLGLVSKSSYNEQFF.

The CDR3 sequence: CASSILKNTIYF. The CDR3 DNA reads TGTGCCAGCAGTATTTTGAAGAACACCATATATTTT. J is TRBJ1-3 and V is TRBV28, with D hard to call. Germline CDR1 is MDHEN and CDR2 is SYDVKM. The V gene lost 5 bases and the J gene lost 7 bases, with 9 bases spanning the gap. CDR3 length: 12 residues.

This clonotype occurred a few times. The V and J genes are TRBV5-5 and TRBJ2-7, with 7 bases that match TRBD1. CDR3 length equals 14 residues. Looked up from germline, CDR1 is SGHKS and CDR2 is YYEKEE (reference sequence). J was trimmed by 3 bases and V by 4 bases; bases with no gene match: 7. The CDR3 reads CASSTGTVLYEQYF. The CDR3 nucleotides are TGTGCCAGCAGCACCGGGACAGTGCTCTACGAGCAGTACTTC.

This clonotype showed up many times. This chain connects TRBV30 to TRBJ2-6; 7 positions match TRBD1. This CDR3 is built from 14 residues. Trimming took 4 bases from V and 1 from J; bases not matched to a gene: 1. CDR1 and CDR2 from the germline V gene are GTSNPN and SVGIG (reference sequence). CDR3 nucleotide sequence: TGTGCCTGGATACAGGGGTCTGGGGCCAACGTCCTGACTTTC. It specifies CAWIQGSGANVLTF.

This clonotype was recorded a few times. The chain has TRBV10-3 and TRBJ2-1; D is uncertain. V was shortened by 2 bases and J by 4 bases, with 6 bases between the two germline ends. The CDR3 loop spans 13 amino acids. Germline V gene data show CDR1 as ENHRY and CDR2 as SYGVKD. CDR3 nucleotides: TGTGCCATCAGTGAGGGCCAGTACAATGAGCAGTTCTTC. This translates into CAISEGQYNEQFF.

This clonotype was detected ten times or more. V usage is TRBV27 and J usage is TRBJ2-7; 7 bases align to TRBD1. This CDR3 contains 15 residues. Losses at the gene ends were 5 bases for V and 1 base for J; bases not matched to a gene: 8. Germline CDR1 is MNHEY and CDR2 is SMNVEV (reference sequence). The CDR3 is CASSPADRISYEQYF. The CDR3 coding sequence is TGTGCCAGCAGTCCGGCGGACAGGATTTCCTACGAGCAGTACTTC.

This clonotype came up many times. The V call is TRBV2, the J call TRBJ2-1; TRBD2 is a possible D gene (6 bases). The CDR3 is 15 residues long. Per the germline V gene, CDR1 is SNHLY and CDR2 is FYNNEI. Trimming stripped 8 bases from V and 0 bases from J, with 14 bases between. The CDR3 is CASGKAGSSYNEQFF. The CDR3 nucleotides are TGTGCCAGCGGAAAAGCGGGTAGCTCCTACAATGAGCAGTTCTTC.

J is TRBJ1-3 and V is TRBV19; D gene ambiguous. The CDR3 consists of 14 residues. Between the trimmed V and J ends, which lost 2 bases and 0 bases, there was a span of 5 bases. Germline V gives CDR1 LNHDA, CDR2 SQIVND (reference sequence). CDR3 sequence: CASSITDSGNTIYF. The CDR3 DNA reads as TGTGCCAGTAGTATAACCGACTCTGGAAACACCATATATTTT.

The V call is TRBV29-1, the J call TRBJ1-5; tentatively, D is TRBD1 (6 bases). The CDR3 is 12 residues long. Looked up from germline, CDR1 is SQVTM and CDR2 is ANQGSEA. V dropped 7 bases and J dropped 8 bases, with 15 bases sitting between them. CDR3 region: CSALTGTEPQHF. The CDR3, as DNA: TGCAGCGCTCTAACAGGGACGGAGCCCCAGCATTTT.

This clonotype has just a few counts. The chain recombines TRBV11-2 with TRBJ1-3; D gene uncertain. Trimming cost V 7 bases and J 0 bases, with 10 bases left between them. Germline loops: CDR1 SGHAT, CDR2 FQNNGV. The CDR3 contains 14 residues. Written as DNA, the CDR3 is TGTGCCAGCACCCCGGGCACCTCTGGAAACACCATATATTTT. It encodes CASTPGTSGNTIYF. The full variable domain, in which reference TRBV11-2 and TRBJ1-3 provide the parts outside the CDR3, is EAGVAQSPRYKIIEKRQSVAFWCNPISGHATLYWYQQILGQGPKLLIQFQNNGVVDDSQLPKDRFSAERLKGVDSTLKIQPAKLEDSAVYLCASTPGTSGNTIYFGEGSWLTVV.